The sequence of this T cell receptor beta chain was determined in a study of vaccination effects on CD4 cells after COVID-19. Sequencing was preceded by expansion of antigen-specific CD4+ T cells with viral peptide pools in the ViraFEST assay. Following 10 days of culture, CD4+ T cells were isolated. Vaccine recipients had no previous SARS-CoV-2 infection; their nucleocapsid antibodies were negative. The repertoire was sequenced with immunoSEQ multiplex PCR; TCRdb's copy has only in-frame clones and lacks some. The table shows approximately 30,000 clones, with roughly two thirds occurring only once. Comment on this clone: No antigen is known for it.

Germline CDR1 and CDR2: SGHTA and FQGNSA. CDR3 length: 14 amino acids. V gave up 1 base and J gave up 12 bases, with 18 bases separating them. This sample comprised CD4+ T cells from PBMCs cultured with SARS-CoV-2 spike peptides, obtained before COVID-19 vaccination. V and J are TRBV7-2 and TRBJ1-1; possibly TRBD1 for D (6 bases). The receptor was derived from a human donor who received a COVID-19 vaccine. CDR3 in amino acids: CASSLEYSRGRSFF. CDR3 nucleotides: TGTGCCAGCAGCTTAGAATACTCACGGGGGCGATCTTTCTTT.